The 2 T cell receptor beta chains listed next were all sequenced from one sample in a study of glioma-infiltrating T cells. Amplification of TCR alpha and beta CDR3 regions from RNA used iRepertoire nested multiplex PCR. TCRdb analysed the multiplex PCR reads with MiXCR anew, one entry per CDR3 protein. The sample includes approximately 400,000 distinct CDR3 sequences, around 38% of them seen just once. The sequenced sample consisted of glioma tissue, nonneoplastic brain tissue, or PBMCs (not recorded which). The receptors shown here come from a human donor with low-grade glioma or glioblastoma, undergoing nonglioma brain surgery, or in good health (not recorded which).

J is TRBJ2-5 and V is TRBV20-1; D not certain. This CDR3 contains 12 residues. Trimming removed 6 bases at V and 2 bases at J, with 10 bases between. Germline values: CDR1 DFQATT, CDR2 SNEGSKA (reference sequence). For the CDR3, the DNA is TGCAGTGCCTGGGTGGGGCAAGAGACCCAGTACTTC. Encoded protein: CSAWVGQETQYF.

A few counts support this clonotype. The rearrangement uses TRBV7-2 and TRBJ2-3, with D perhaps being TRBD1 or TRBD2 (5 bases each). The ends were cut back, 1 base at V and 7 bases at J, with 12 bases in the middle. Germline values: CDR1 SGHTA, CDR2 FQGNSA. CDR3 length: 14 residues. In nucleotides, the CDR3 is TGTGCCAGCAGCTTAGGTGAGGGGTGGAATACGCAGTATTTT. It specifies CASSLGEGWNTQYF.